Below are 12 T cell receptor beta chains sequenced from a single sample in a study of T cells after yellow fever vaccination. TCRdb reprocessed the 5' RACE reads with MiXCR, giving one entry per CDR3 protein. The sample includes a few hundred thousand distinct CDR3 sequences, around 3.9% of them seen just once. This specimen was PBMCs, taken 5 days after the yellow fever booster vaccination. The source is a man younger than 30 who received the YFV17D yellow fever vaccine.

This clonotype was observed many times. This chain connects TRBV7-6 to TRBJ2-2; no clear D. The CDR3 has 14 residues. V was clipped by 2 bases and J by 5 bases, with 9 bases between them. In germline, CDR1 is SGHVS, CDR2 FNYEAQ. CDR3 coding DNA: TGTGCCAGCAGCTTATACTCAGGAACCGGGGAGCTGTTTTTT. Its translation is CASSLYSGTGELFF.

There are a few counts of this clonotype. The V gene is TRBV5-1, the J gene TRBJ1-1; 10 bases align to TRBD1. Germline lookup yields CDR1 SGHRS and CDR2 YFSETQ. Unmatched junction bases numbered 4, after V lost 2 bases and J lost 0 bases. This CDR3 region has 16 residues. The CDR3, as DNA: TGCGCCAGCAGCTTAGGGACAGGGGTAGTGAACACTGAAGCTTTCTTT. This translates into CASSLGTGVVNTEAFF. The full variable domain, its missing parts supplied by reference TRBV5-1 and TRBJ1-1, is KAGVTQTPRYLIKTRGQQVTLSCSPISGHRSVSWYQQTPGQGLQFLFEYFSETQRNKGNFPGRFSGRQFSNSRSEMNVSTLELGDSALYLCASSLGTGVVNTEAFFGQGTRLTVV.

Only a few counts were recorded for this clonotype. The J gene is TRBJ1-1, the V gene TRBV7-9; 8 nucleotides match TRBD1. Germline CDR1 is SEHNR and CDR2 is FQNEAQ (reference sequence). The CDR3 spans 16 residues. The J segment lost 3 bases and the V segment lost 4 bases, leaving 10 bases of the junction unmatched. CDR3 region: CASSSPRTGLDTEAFF. CDR3 bases: TGTGCCAGCAGCTCACCGCGGACAGGGCTCGACACTGAAGCTTTCTTT.

The chain couples TRBV5-1 to TRBJ1-6, with D possibly matching TRBD1 (6 bases). V was shortened by 4 bases and J by 5 bases, with 13 bases between the two germline ends. The CDR3 loop spans 15 amino acids. In germline, CDR1 is SGHRS, CDR2 YFSETQ. CDR3 coding DNA: TGCGCCAGCAGCCCTGGGGGACAAGATAATTCACCCCTCCACTTT. This encodes CASSPGGQDNSPLHF.

A few counts support this clonotype. The rearrangement uses TRBV5-8 and TRBJ1-5; TRBD1 agrees at 11 bases. This CDR3 contains 15 residues. CDR1 is SGHTS, CDR2 YDEGEE, per germline. V dropped 0 bases and J dropped 6; count of bases not matched to a gene: 2. The CDR3, as DNA: TGTGCCAGCAGCTTGGGGACAGGGGGCCCTCAGCCCCAGCATTTT. This sequence encodes CASSLGTGGPQPQHF.

A few counts support this clonotype. The chain is built from TRBV21-1 and TRBJ2-2; the D segment call TRBD2 is taken from the table without a DNA check. TRBV21-1 is classified as a pseudogene. This CDR3 comprises 23 residues. This chain's CDR3 is CASSKVCLSGLAGGKRKTGELFF. Written as DNA, the CDR3 is TGTGCCAGCAGCAAAGTGTGTTTATCGGGACTAGCGGGAGGAAAAAGGAAAACCGGGGAGCTGTTTTTT.

This clonotype has more than one count but fewer than ten. In nucleotides, the CDR3 is TGTGCCAGCAGCTCCTTCTGGGAAACCTTATCAACTAATGAAAAACTGTTTTTT. Encoded protein: CASSSFWETLSTNEKLFF. The chain employs TRBV7-2 and TRBJ1-4; no clear D. V was cut by 4 bases and J by 0 bases, with 18 bases left in between. This CDR3 contains 18 residues. From germline, CDR1 is SGHTA and CDR2 FQGNSA.

The chain recombines TRBV28 with TRBJ2-1, with D perhaps matching TRBD1 or TRBD2 (5 bases each). Trimming took 7 bases from V and 4 from J, leaving 17 bases between them. This CDR3 has 15 amino acids. Per the germline V gene, CDR1 is MDHEN and CDR2 is SYDVKM. The CDR3 nucleotides are TGTGCCAGCACCGCACCAGAGGGGAAGTACAATGAGCAGTTCTTC. Translated, it gives CASTAPEGKYNEQFF.

This clonotype appeared a few times. The J gene is TRBJ2-1, the V gene TRBV12-3 or TRBV12-4, with no clear D. Trimming shortened V by 8 bases and J by 1 base, and 3 bases separated the two germline ends. The CDR3 loop spans 11 amino acids. CDR3 sequence (DNA): TGTGCCAGCCAGTCCTACAATGAGCAGTTCTTC. This gives the protein CASQSYNEQFF.

This clonotype was recorded many times. The chain has TRBV28 and TRBJ2-5; unclear D gene. The germline V and J ends were trimmed by 2 bases and 7 bases, with 5 bases remaining between them. CDR3 size: 11 residues. The germline CDR1 and CDR2 sequences are MDHEN and SYDVKM. The CDR3 DNA is TGTGCCAGCAGTTTAGTGGGGACCCAGTACTTC. Its translation is CASSLVGTQYF.

This clonotype was detected ten times or more. This chain links TRBV20-1 with TRBJ1-2; D remains ambiguous. The CDR3 has 11 residues. Germline V lookup: CDR1 DFQATT, CDR2 SNEGSKA (reference sequence). Trimming left V 2 bases short and J 10 bases short, with 11 bases between. The CDR3 DNA reads as TGCAGTGCTAGAAGGGCCAGGCTCTACACCTTC. It translates to CSARRARLYTF.

The chain carries TRBV9 and TRBJ2-2; D assignment may be TRBD1 or TRBD2 (5 bases each). V was shortened by 0 bases and J by 4 bases, with 13 bases between the two germline ends. CDR3 length: 16 residues. Germline values: CDR1 SGDLS, CDR2 YYNGEE. Written as DNA, the CDR3 is TGTGCCAGCAGCGTAGTTGAGGGGAGAGTCACCGGGGAGCTGTTTTTT. Its translation is CASSVVEGRVTGELFF.